The 32 T cell receptor beta chains presented below share a single source sample, sequenced in a study of OX40 agonist ivuxolimab in advanced cancers. Assay: immunoSEQ multiplex PCR; the TCRdb copy retains only in-frame clones and omits some. The sample yields just under 65,000 clones, about four fifths seen once. Sequencing used CD4+ or CD8+ T cells sorted from blood, obtained in a trial of the OX40 agonist ivuxolimab. The receptors were sampled from an adult with an advanced solid tumor such as melanoma, head and neck, liver or kidney cancer.

This clone showed up just a few times. The chain joins TRBV30 to TRBJ1-2; D call uncertain. Trimming pared 0 bases from V and 5 bases from J, leaving 7 bases between. The germline V gene encodes CDR1 GTSNPN and CDR2 SVGIG (reference sequence). This CDR3 has 12 amino acids. The CDR3 DNA sequence: TGTGCCTGGAGTGTACTAGGGTATGGCTACACCTTC. It translates to CAWSVLGYGYTF.

The J gene is TRBJ1-1, the V gene TRBV30; no firm D call. The germline V and J ends were trimmed by 0 bases and 12 bases, with 11 bases remaining between them. Looked up from germline, CDR1 is GTSNPN and CDR2 is SVGIG (reference sequence). CDR3 size: 11 residues. The CDR3 sequence: CAWSVLPTTFF. CDR3 sequence (DNA): TGTGCCTGGAGTGTACTTCCCACGACTTTCTTT.

The rearrangement uses TRBV11-2 and TRBJ2-5, with D possibly being TRBD2 (7 bases). The CDR3 loop spans 15 amino acids. Per the germline V gene, CDR1 is SGHAT and CDR2 is FQNNGV. The V and J ends lost 0 bases and 5 bases respectively, with 13 bases between them. Here the CDR3 reads CASSLEGGRRETQYF. The CDR3 region has the DNA TGTGCCAGCAGCTTAGAGGGGGGGCGCCGGGAGACCCAGTACTTC. Using reference TRBV11-2 and TRBJ2-5 for the parts outside the CDR3, the full variable domain is EAGVAQSPRYKIIEKRQSVAFWCNPISGHATLYWYQQILGQGPKLLIQFQNNGVVDDSQLPKDRFSAERLKGVDSTLKIQPAKLEDSAVYLCASSLEGGRRETQYFGPGTRLLVL.

This chain connects TRBV11-2 to TRBJ1-1, with 7 bases fitting TRBD1. Germline trimming cut 2 bases from V and 3 bases from J; bases unmatched to any gene: 9. This CDR3 has 16 amino acids. Germline V CDR1 and CDR2: SGHAT, FQNNGV. In DNA form, the CDR3 reads TGTGCCAGCAGCTTATCCCGAGGGGGCTGGGACACTGAAGCTTTCTTT. This sequence encodes CASSLSRGGWDTEAFF.

The chain joins TRBV6-5 to TRBJ1-6; D is perhaps TRBD1 (6 bases). This CDR3 comprises 15 residues. Germline loops: CDR1 MNHEY, CDR2 SVGAGI. Trimming removed 7 bases at V and 9 bases at J, with 19 bases between. The CDR3 DNA sequence: TGTGCCAGCAAGAGGGGGGCAGGGTTGAGTTCACCCCTCCACTTT. This sequence encodes CASKRGAGLSSPLHF.

The J gene is TRBJ2-2, the V gene TRBV18; no clear D gene. With 1 base removed from V and 7 bases from J, the gap between germline ends came to 7 bases. CDR3 size: 13 residues. Germline CDR1 and CDR2: KGHSH and LQKENI. In DNA, the CDR3 is TGTGCCAGCTCACCACAGGCCAGCGGGGAGCTGTTTTTT. It specifies CASSPQASGELFF. The full variable domain, completed using reference TRBV18 and TRBJ2-2, is NAGVMQNPRHLVRRRGQEARLRCSPMKGHSHVYWYRQLPEEGLKFMVYLQKENIIDESGMPKERFSAEFPKEGPSILRIQQVVRGDSAAYFCASSPQASGELFFGEGSRLTVL.

The chain joins TRBV21-1 to TRBJ2-7; the table's D call, TRBD2, has no DNA check behind it. TRBV21-1 is given as a pseudogene. The CDR3 length is 14 residues. In nucleotides, the CDR3 is TGTGCCAGCAGCAATAAGACTGAACCTGGCGAGCAGTACTTC. It encodes CASSNKTEPGEQYF.

A single count supports this clone. This chain connects TRBV6-1 to TRBJ1-1; no clear D gene. Per germline, CDR1 MNHNS and CDR2 SASEGT. V dropped 10 bases and J dropped 0 bases, with 12 bases sitting between them. CDR3 length equals 13 residues. The CDR3: CATPRTMNTEAFF. CDR3 bases: TGTGCCACCCCCCGAACTATGAACACTGAAGCTTTCTTT.

This rearrangement joins TRBV7-2 to TRBJ1-6; 10 bases line up with TRBD1. The germline CDR1 and CDR2 sequences are SGHTA and FQGNSA. The CDR3 has 15 amino acids. V was pared by 3 bases and J by 9 bases, with 5 bases of the junction left unmatched. CDR3 DNA sequence: TGTGCCAGCAGCTTGACAGGGGGCACGGGTTCACCCCTCCACTTT. Residues: CASSLTGGTGSPLHF.

V usage is TRBV29-1 and J usage is TRBJ2-7; 13 bases map to TRBD2. Germline CDR1 is SQVTM and CDR2 is ANQGSEA. The CDR3 sequence is 14 residues long. J was trimmed by 2 bases and V by 5 bases; bases with no gene match: 3. CDR3 bases: TGCAGCGTTTTAGGACTAGCGGGGGCCTACGAGCAGTACTTC. This gives the protein CSVLGLAGAYEQYF.

The chain joins TRBV5-5 to TRBJ2-3; TRBD1 aligns across 7 bases. This CDR3 contains 16 residues. With 0 bases clipped from V and 3 bases from J, the junction kept 7 bases outside the gene matches. Germline CDR1 is SGHKS and CDR2 is YYEKEE (reference sequence). The CDR3 protein is CASSLAEGGRTDTQYF. The DNA of the CDR3 is TGTGCCAGCAGCTTGGCCGAAGGGGGCCGGACAGATACGCAGTATTTT.

CDR3 coding DNA: TGTGCCAGCAGCTGGACGCAACAAGAGACCCAGTACTTC. It yields the protein CASSWTQQETQYF. This rearrangement joins TRBV7-2 to TRBJ2-5; D gene unclear. Germline values: CDR1 SGHTA, CDR2 FQGNSA. V was shortened by 4 bases and J by 2 bases, with 8 bases between the two germline ends. This CDR3 spans 13 amino acids.

This clone is medium-sized (0.01 to 0.1%) by share. The genes are TRBV25-1 and TRBJ2-6, with D perhaps matching TRBD2 (5 bases). Germline CDR1 reads MGHDK; CDR2 reads SYGVNS. V was pared by 1 base and J by 1 base, with 8 bases between. The CDR3 contains 16 residues. The CDR3 DNA sequence: TGTGCCAGCAGTGAATTCCGGGGATCTGGGGCCAACGTCCTGACTTTC. Translation: CASSEFRGSGANVLTF.

The chain carries TRBV10-2 and TRBJ2-2; 15 nucleotides line up with TRBD2. Germline V lookup: CDR1 WSHSY, CDR2 SAAADI. The CDR3 has 16 amino acids. The J segment lost 7 bases and the V segment lost 6 bases, leaving 6 bases of the junction unmatched. This chain's CDR3 is CASRRTSGGADGELFF. In DNA, the CDR3 is TGCGCCAGCAGAAGGACTAGCGGGGGGGCTGACGGGGAGCTGTTTTTT.

This clone was picked up a small number of times. V usage is TRBV7-2 and J usage is TRBJ2-3; unclear D gene. Trimming removed 1 base at V and 1 base at J, with 9 bases between. CDR3 size: 15 residues. The germline V gene has CDR1 SGHTA and CDR2 FQGNSA. CDR3: CASSLGVQRTDTQYF. Here the CDR3 DNA reads TGTGCCAGCAGCTTAGGAGTGCAGCGCACAGATACGCAGTATTTT.

This clone occurred a few times. The V call is TRBV7-9, the J call TRBJ1-2; 8 bases line up with TRBD1. Germline V gene data show CDR1 as SEHNR and CDR2 as FQNEAQ (reference sequence). The CDR3 extends over 15 amino acids. After removal of 5 bases from V and 4 bases from J, the junction contained 9 bases not matched to a gene. The CDR3 DNA reads as TGTGCCAGCAGCACAGCGACAGGGGTGGGCTATGGCTACACCTTC. Translating gives CASSTATGVGYGYTF.

This clone was seen only once. The rearrangement links TRBV5-1 to TRBJ2-7; perhaps D is TRBD1 or TRBD2 (5 bases each). The CDR3 extends over 13 amino acids. The V end was cut by 7 bases, the J end by 1 base, with 12 bases between. The germline CDR1 and CDR2 sequences are SGHRS and YFSETQ. CDR3 loop: CASAPGRSYEQYF. The DNA of the CDR3 is TGCGCCAGCGCACCGGGACGGTCCTACGAGCAGTACTTC. The variable domain in full, completed from reference TRBV5-1 and TRBJ2-7, reads KAGVTQTPRYLIKTRGQQVTLSCSPISGHRSVSWYQQTPGQGLQFLFEYFSETQRNKGNFPGRFSGRQFSNSRSEMNVSTLELGDSALYLCASAPGRSYEQYFGPGTRLTVT.

The rearrangement uses TRBV6-5 and TRBJ1-2; 7 bases map to TRBD1. CDR1 MNHEY and CDR2 SVGAGI come from the germline V gene. This CDR3 has 12 residues. The junction had 5 bases not matched to a gene; V was cut back by 6 bases and J by 7 bases. The CDR3 is CASSPGQAGYTF. The CDR3 DNA sequence: TGTGCCAGCAGCCCCGGACAGGCTGGCTACACCTTC.

This chain joins TRBV15 and TRBJ2-5; D gene unclear. The CDR3 consists of 14 residues. The V and J ends lost 0 bases and 2 bases respectively, with 7 bases between them. Germline values: CDR1 LNHNV, CDR2 YYDKDF (reference sequence). The CDR3 sequence is CATSRDRVQETQYF. The CDR3 nucleotides read TGTGCCACCAGCAGAGATCGTGTGCAAGAGACCCAGTACTTC.

This chain joins TRBV5-5 and TRBJ1-1; a weak D match, TRBD1 (5 bases). The V and J ends lost 1 base and 3 bases respectively, with 10 bases between them. CDR3 length: 14 residues. CDR1 and CDR2 (germline): SGHKS, YYEKEE (reference sequence). CDR3 in amino acids: CASSLRLQDTEAFF. Written as DNA, the CDR3 is TGTGCCAGCAGCTTGCGATTACAGGACACTGAAGCTTTCTTT.

This rearrangement joins TRBV2 to TRBJ1-6, with TRBD1 as a possible D gene (6 bases). From germline, CDR1 is SNHLY and CDR2 FYNNEI. CDR3 length: 14 amino acids. V lost 3 bases and J lost 8, with 11 bases in between. CDR3 in DNA: TGTGCCAGCAGTGAGACAGGAGGATATTCACCCCTCCACTTT. Residues: CASSETGGYSPLHF. The full variable domain, with the rest looked up from reference TRBV2 and TRBJ1-6, is EPEVTQTPSHQVTQMGQEVILRCVPISNHLYFYWYRQILGQKVEFLVSFYNNEISEKSEIFDDQFSVERPDGSNFTLKIRSTKLEDSAMYFCASSETGGYSPLHFGNGTRLTVT.

The V gene is TRBV5-4, the J gene TRBJ2-5, with D perhaps matching TRBD2 (6 bases). The ends were cut back, 4 bases at V and 5 bases at J, with 12 bases in the middle. This CDR3 region has 13 residues. The germline gives CDR1 SGHNT, CDR2 YYREEE (reference sequence). CDR3 in amino acids: CASSQTSVETQYF. DNA for the CDR3: TGTGCCAGCAGCCAGACTAGTGTGGAGACCCAGTACTTC.

The chain joins TRBV5-4 to TRBJ2-4; TRBD1 is a possible D gene (5 bases). This CDR3 has 16 residues. In germline, CDR1 is SGHNT, CDR2 YYREEE (reference sequence). V dropped 4 bases and J dropped 0 bases, with 14 bases sitting between them. This CDR3 is CASSQPMGLAKNIQYF. The CDR3 DNA follows: TGTGCCAGCAGCCAACCTATGGGGCTAGCCAAAAACATTCAGTACTTC.

As to this clone: The sample has other DNA sequences that encode this CDR3 too. V is TRBV4-3 and J is TRBJ2-3; D might be TRBD2 (5 bases). CDR3 length: 15 amino acids. Looked up from germline, CDR1 is LGHNA and CDR2 is YSLEER. V lost 3 bases, J lost 0 bases, and 10 bases lay in between. The CDR3 loop is CASSQTSGSTDTQYF. The CDR3 bases are TGCGCCAGCAGCCAGACGAGCGGAAGCACAGATACGCAGTATTTT.

This clone showed up just a few times. V is TRBV5-6 and J is TRBJ2-3; D gene unclear. From germline, CDR1 is SGHDT and CDR2 YYEEEE. This CDR3 has 12 residues. Trimming took 0 bases from V and 4 from J, leaving 3 bases between them. The CDR3 nucleotides are TGTGCCAGCAGCTTGGCCGCAGATACGCAGTATTTT. Translating it yields CASSLAADTQYF. Drawing the rest from reference TRBV5-6 and TRBJ2-3, the complete variable domain is DAGVTQSPTHLIKTRGQQVTLRCSPKSGHDTVSWYQQALGQGPQFIFQYYEEEERQRGNFPDRFSGHQFPNYSSELNVNALLLGDSALYLCASSLAADTQYFGPGTRLTVL.

V usage is TRBV30 and J usage is TRBJ1-5; D remains unclear. Trimming removed 3 bases at V and 5 bases at J, with 11 bases between. Germline-derived CDR1 and CDR2 are GTSNPN and SVGIG (reference sequence). The CDR3 loop spans 13 amino acids. CDR3 sequence: CAWSSTADQPQHF. DNA of the CDR3: TGTGCCTGGAGCTCAACGGCAGATCAGCCCCAGCATTTT.

This clone has only a few counts. The chain links TRBV30 to TRBJ1-2; TRBD1 matches at 7 bases. The CDR3 runs 14 residues. The V segment lost 6 bases and the J segment 1 base; nucleotides outside the gene matches: 8. The V gene's germline CDR1 is GTSNPN and CDR2 SVGIG (reference sequence). This CDR3 reads CACPRGGVNYGYTF. CDR3 nucleotide sequence: TGTGCCTGCCCCAGGGGGGGGGTTAACTATGGCTACACCTTC.

This clone occurred a few times. This rearrangement joins TRBV30 to TRBJ2-1; TRBD1 or TRBD2 may be the D gene (6 bases each). This CDR3 has 16 residues. V lost 4 bases to trimming and J lost 2 bases, with 18 bases between them. Germline lookup yields CDR1 GTSNPN and CDR2 SVGIG (reference sequence). CDR3 nucleotide sequence: TGTGCCTGGACTGGTCGGTGGGGGGCCGCCTACAATGAGCAGTTCTTC. This encodes CAWTGRWGAAYNEQFF.

CDR3 residues: CASSEWGAKTEAFF. CDR3 in DNA: TGTGCCAGCAGTGAATGGGGGGCGAAGACTGAAGCTTTCTTT. The gene calls are TRBV2 and TRBJ1-1, with D tentatively TRBD1 (6 bases). The CDR3 is 14 amino acids. Germline lookup yields CDR1 SNHLY and CDR2 FYNNEI. V was trimmed by 2 bases and J by 5 bases, leaving 12 bases between them.

This clone has at least ten counts. The rearrangement joins TRBV6-5 to TRBJ1-6; TRBD1 is a possible D gene (5 bases). Trimming took 2 bases from V and 7 from J, leaving 9 bases between them. The length of the CDR3 is 14 residues. CDR1 and CDR2 from the germline V gene are MNHEY and SVGAGI. Here the CDR3 reads CASSYRQGNSPLHF. As DNA, the CDR3 is TGTGCCAGCAGTTACCGGCAGGGCAATTCACCCCTCCACTTT.

The chain is built from TRBV11-2 and TRBJ1-2; TRBD1 might be the D (5 bases). V was cut by 0 bases and J by 4 bases, with 15 bases left in between. The CDR3 sequence is 16 residues long. The germline V gene encodes CDR1 SGHAT and CDR2 FQNNGV. This chain's CDR3 is CASSLDSLGGAYGYTF. CDR3 nucleotide sequence: TGTGCCAGCAGCTTAGATTCATTGGGGGGAGCCTATGGCTACACCTTC.

The chain carries TRBV19 and TRBJ1-1; unclear D gene. CDR3 length equals 15 residues. Germline V gives CDR1 LNHDA, CDR2 SQIVND (reference sequence). The V and J ends lost 3 bases and 4 bases respectively, with 15 bases between them. CDR3 nucleotide sequence: TGTGCCAGTAGTATTAAGGGAGGGAGCGGCACTGAAGCTTTCTTT. This gives the protein CASSIKGGSGTEAFF.